Detailed here is one T cell receptor (beta chain). The target of this receptor is not known. Its ends do not fully match the called genes, so a read error is possible. TCRbeta-specific cDNA was reverse-transcribed from about 0.45 ug total RNA using a constant-region primer and ProtoScript II reverse transcriptase. Three nested multiplex PCR rounds, following a slightly modified ARM-PCR procedure, were used to build the TCRbeta libraries. Multiplex TRBV1-TRBV30 forward primers and a Cbeta reverse primer were used in the first two PCR rounds, each of which was run for roughly 9 cycles. Sample barcodes and Illumina adapters were added in a final 25-cycle PCR with Deep VentR polymerase. Before sequencing, amplicons between 200 and 500 bp were purified from gel using a QIAquick gel extraction kit. An Illumina HiSeq 2500 was used to sequence the TCRbeta amplicons with 250-bp paired-end reads. The study's own analysis went as follows. To recover full CDR3 sequences, reads were quality-trimmed using Trimmomatic v0.33 and paired reads were then merged using FLASH v1.2.11. V, D and J germline segments were assigned to the rearranged TCRbeta sequences using MiGEC v1.2.1b. Clonotype statistics and Shannon-Wiener diversity indices were computed with VDJtools v1.0.0. Except for diversity analysis, only each sample's 250 most abundant clonotypes were used in subsequent analyses to reduce sampling bias. The raw public reads went through TCRdb reprocessing: fastp at Q25, MiXCR clone calling, in-frame beta chains kept. Rows are combined by CDR3 protein, so each entry shows the most common genes and DNA. The V and J calls were not made by the authors but by TCRdb's processing. The sample has fewer than 400,000 distinct CDR3 sequences on record, 65% of them singletons. Roughly 9% of the sample is held by the ten biggest clonotypes.

The CDR3 runs 15 residues from the cysteine to the phenylalanine. Just the 45-base CDR3 DNA is kept, in frame starting at base 1. The germline V gene provides CDR1 MNHNS and CDR2 SASEGT. These data come from a study of tumor-infiltrating lymphocytes in primary liver carcinoma (dated 2017 in TCRdb). Regarding the complete study: Between November 2015 and March 2016, about 5 patients in China with histopathologically diagnosed primary liver carcinoma had surgical resection. Samples yielded roughly 3.65 to 7.5 million productive TCRbeta reads; read depth did not differ significantly between tissue types. The five patients had tumors staged T1-T3 N0M0, with maximum diameters ranging from about 4.2 to 10 cm. TCRbeta repertoire sequencing, expression microarrays and whole-exome sequencing were combined in the study across five regions of each liver tumor, with adjacent normal tissue and blood also included. Hepatocellular carcinoma (four) or combined HCC and intrahepatic cholangiocarcinoma (one) was present in the five patients, who were three men and two women aged 30 to 69 years. Technical replicate repertoires showed high reproducibility, with mean shared-clone rates around 0.9 and correlation coefficients above 0.95. A total of roughly 35 specimens from 5 patients went through TCRbeta repertoire sequencing, namely 25 tumor regions, 5 adjacent noncancerous liver tissues and 5 peripheral blood samples.

Blood RNA was extracted from unsorted whole blood using TRIzol reagent, and germline DNA was obtained with the DNeasy Blood & Tissue kit. At the time of sampling, the patients had chronic HBV infection and had not received any treatment. Before surgery, 3 to 4.5 milliliters of peripheral blood were collected into K2EDTA tubes. Overall study outcomes, separate from this receptor: Only the TCR beta chain was sequenced, so true repertoire diversity is likely underestimated because unpaired alpha chains were not captured. Consistent with antigen-driven expansion, pairs of tumor regions showed higher repertoire overlap (mean roughly 36%) than either tumor-adjacent pairs (around 17%) or tumor-blood pairs (roughly 15%). Since the samples were bulk and unsorted, there was no way to compare CD4+ and CD8+ T cell repertoires. Only 4 or 5 patients were included in the study, and the authors note that the findings should be validated in a larger study. The top 250 clones made up a significantly larger repertoire fraction in tumors than in blood (p = 0.039).

The specimen was peripheral blood. The sequence joins TRBV6-1 to TRBJ2-1, and the D gene may be TRBD2, 5 bases matching. The clonotype originates from a man in his forties with primary liver carcinoma and hepatitis B virus infection. The CDR3: CASNRDGVSHNEKFF. The DNA reads TGTGCCAGCAACCGAGACGGGGTCTCCCACAATGAGAAGTTCTTC.